Shown below are 11 T cell receptor beta chains from a single sample sequenced in a study of post-analysis software for immune sequencing data. Broader study findings: Roughly five TRBV segments were significantly more frequent in patients than in controls. TRBV5-6, TRBV5-1 and TRBV20-1 were among these segments.

TCR beta cDNA libraries included unique molecular identifiers. TCRdb itself ran the PCR reads through MiXCR, one entry per CDR3 protein. The sample records approximately 360,000 distinct CDR3 sequences, roughly 36% being singletons. For these TCRs, the target antigens are not known. Sequenced material: blood. Receptors were obtained from a girl aged 10 to 17 with multiple sclerosis.

This clonotype was detected a few times. The chain links TRBV11-3 to TRBJ2-1; D is uncertain. Germline V lookup: CDR1 SGHNT, CDR2 YENEEA. V was pared by 2 bases and J by 5 bases, with 10 bases between. The CDR3 has 14 amino acids. CDR3 DNA sequence: TGTGCCAGCAGCTTATTAGGGTCTGACAATGAGCAGTTCTTC. Encoded protein: CASSLLGSDNEQFF.

This clonotype has more than one count but fewer than ten. J is TRBJ2-7 and V is TRBV12-3 or TRBV12-4; D is uncertain. The V end was cut by 3 bases, the J end by 1 base, with 7 bases between. The CDR3 covers 13 residues. The DNA of the CDR3 is TGTGCCAGCAGTTTTTTGTCTTCCTACGAGCAGTACTTC. Encoded protein: CASSFLSSYEQYF.

This clonotype was recorded a few times. The chain combines TRBV5-1 with TRBJ2-3, with a possible D match to TRBD2 (5 bases). The CDR3 is made up of 17 amino acids. V was trimmed by 0 bases and J by 0 bases, leaving 14 bases between them. Germline V gene data show CDR1 as SGHRS and CDR2 as YFSETQ. The DNA of the CDR3 is TGCGCCAGCAGCTTGGATCTAGCACCTCGGAGCACAGATACGCAGTATTTT. Protein product: CASSLDLAPRSTDTQYF.

This clonotype was detected a few times. The chain couples TRBV7-2 to TRBJ1-2, with D tentatively TRBD1 (5 bases). Per germline, CDR1 SGHTA and CDR2 FQGNSA. Trimming shortened V by 5 bases and J by 6 bases, and 19 bases separated the two germline ends. There are 15 residues in the CDR3. The CDR3 nucleotides read TGTGCCAGCAGCCCTCGTGTTGGGGGTTTACATGGCTACACCTTC. Translation gives CASSPRVGGLHGYTF.

The CDR3 spells CASSPSVLGMGSGNTIYF. The CDR3 DNA reads as TGTGCCAGCAGCCCGTCTGTACTCGGGATGGGGTCTGGAAACACCATATATTTT. The rearrangement uses TRBV7-9 and TRBJ1-3; D remains unclear. V lost 5 bases and J 1 base, leaving 21 bases between the germline ends. Looked up from germline, CDR1 is SEHNR and CDR2 is FQNEAQ (reference sequence). This CDR3 has 18 residues.

This clonotype was detected ten times or more. The rearrangement links TRBV5-6 to TRBJ2-7, with TRBD2 identical over 15 bases. V shed 5 bases and J 0 bases; nucleotides not matched to a gene: 6. Germline loops: CDR1 SGHDT, CDR2 YYEEEE. This CDR3 contains 17 residues. The CDR3: CASRTGLAGGNSYEQYF. The CDR3 DNA reads TGTGCCAGCAGGACGGGACTAGCGGGGGGAAACTCCTACGAGCAGTACTTC. Complete variable domain (other parts from reference TRBV5-6 and TRBJ2-7): DAGVTQSPTHLIKTRGQQVTLRCSPKSGHDTVSWYQQALGQGPQFIFQYYEEEERQRGNFPDRFSGHQFPNYSSELNVNALLLGDSALYLCASRTGLAGGNSYEQYFGPGTRLTVT.

Here the CDR3 DNA reads TGTGCCAGCAGCCAAACCGCCCTCGGCGGGGAGCTGTTTTTT. This sequence encodes CASSQTALGGELFF. The chain joins TRBV3-1 to TRBJ2-2; D unresolved. The V end was cut by 2 bases, the J end by 7 bases, with 11 bases between. The CDR3 totals 14 residues. In germline, CDR1 is LGHDT, CDR2 YNNKEL (reference sequence).

As concerns this clonotype: Relative to the germline gene, one junction end is altered; a read error may explain this. The chain combines TRBV3-1 with TRBJ2-7; D unresolved. Per the germline V gene, CDR1 is LGHDT and CDR2 is YNNKEL (reference sequence). This CDR3 has 15 amino acids. The DNA for the CDR3 is TGTGCCAGCGGCCAAGCGCGTGGTTTCCCCTACGAGCAGTACTTC. Protein product: CASGQARGFPYEQYF.

At least ten counts were recorded for this clonotype. The chain is built from TRBV7-2 and TRBJ2-7; D is perhaps TRBD1 or TRBD2 (5 bases each). Germline V gene sequence: CDR1 SGHTA, CDR2 FQGNSA. CDR3 size: 14 residues. The V gene lost 5 bases and the J gene lost 3 bases, with 14 bases spanning the gap. As DNA, the CDR3 is TGTGCCAGCAGCGCCCGGGACGGGTTCTACGAGCAGTACTTC. Protein sequence: CASSARDGFYEQYF.

A word on this clonotype: One end of the junction fails to match germline, which may point to a read error. This rearrangement joins TRBV12-3 or TRBV12-4 to TRBJ2-1, with TRBD2 matching 11 bases. This CDR3 is built from 13 residues. The CDR3 DNA is TGTGCCAGCAGCTTAGCGGGAGGGCTAGACCAGTTCTTC. It encodes CASSLAGGLDQFF.

This clonotype was counted at least ten times. CDR3 sequence reads: CASSGDRDYGYTF. The CDR3, as DNA: TGTGCCAGCAGCGGGGACAGGGACTATGGCTACACCTTC. The chain recombines TRBV4-2 with TRBJ1-2; TRBD1 matches 9 bases. Germline CDR1 reads LGHNA; CDR2 reads YNFKEQ. The trim removed 5 bases at V and 3 bases at J, leaving 1 base unmatched. There are 13 residues in the CDR3.